Following are 27 T cell receptor beta chains from one sample sequenced in a study of control samples from healthy donors and cancer patients. Profiled with immunoSEQ multiplex PCR; TCRdb holds only in-frame clones, not every one. This table holds almost 85,000 clones, approximately 82% found once. Source material: PBMCs. These receptors were taken from a man in his sixties with head and neck cancer.

This rearrangement joins TRBV7-8 to TRBJ2-7; TRBD1 is a possible D gene (6 bases). Trimming pared 8 bases from V and 5 bases from J, leaving 25 bases between. Germline loops: CDR1 SGHVS, CDR2 FQNEAQ. The CDR3 covers 16 residues. The CDR3 nucleotides are TGTGCCAGCGTTAAAGGGGGTATCCTCATCCGGAACGAGCAGTACTTC. Protein product: CASVKGGILIRNEQYF.

The genes are TRBV2 and TRBJ2-7; 9 bases align to TRBD1. The junction had 13 bases not matched to a gene; V was cut back by 7 bases and J by 6 bases. Looked up from germline, CDR1 is SNHLY and CDR2 is FYNNEI. This CDR3 is built from 15 residues. The CDR3: CASTSGTGSGGEQYF. DNA for the CDR3: TGTGCCAGCACCTCCGGGACAGGGTCCGGGGGCGAGCAGTACTTC.

The V and J genes are TRBV6-1 and TRBJ2-7; D call uncertain. CDR3 length: 14 amino acids. The germline CDR1 and CDR2 sequences are MNHNS and SASEGT. The V end was cut by 3 bases, the J end by 0 bases, with 9 bases between. The CDR3 here is CASSDGGSSYEQYF. The CDR3 bases are TGTGCCAGCAGTGACGGTGGAAGCTCCTACGAGCAGTACTTC.

Only one count was recorded for this clone. The CDR3 DNA is TGTGCCAGCAGCCAGGGGACAGGGGCTAGCAATCAGCCCCAGCATTTT. As protein: CASSQGTGASNQPQHF. The gene calls are TRBV4-2 and TRBJ1-5, with 10 bases aligning to TRBD1. The V gene's germline CDR1 is LGHNA and CDR2 YNFKEQ. This CDR3 is 16 amino acids long. Trimming took 3 bases from V and 0 from J; bases not matched to a gene: 2.

The CDR3 sequence is CASSIEATNEKLFF. For the CDR3, the DNA is TGTGCCAGCAGTATCGAAGCAACTAATGAAAAACTGTTTTTT. The chain joins TRBV2 to TRBJ1-4, with D unresolved. Germline CDR1 is SNHLY and CDR2 is FYNNEI. Deletions cut 5 bases from V and 0 bases from J, with 7 bases between. This CDR3 is 14 amino acids long.

A word on this clone: A much larger clonotype is one base distant, so this may be a read error. Other DNA sequences of this sample code for an identical CDR3. This CDR3 is CASRVGWGQGALPEAFF. CDR3 nucleotide sequence: TGTGCTAGCAGGGTAGGATGGGGACAGGGGGCTCTACCTGAAGCTTTCTTT. The chain couples TRBV27 to TRBJ1-1; 12 positions match TRBD1. The V gene's germline CDR1 is MNHEY and CDR2 SMNVEV (reference sequence). The CDR3 extends over 17 amino acids.

The chain couples TRBV5-8 to TRBJ2-7; no clear D gene. In germline, CDR1 is SGHTS, CDR2 YDEGEE. This CDR3 comprises 13 residues. Trimming cost V 3 bases and J 2 bases, with 9 bases left between them. This CDR3 reads CASSSWVTYEQYF. The CDR3 DNA is TGTGCCAGCAGCTCGTGGGTTACCTACGAGCAGTACTTC.

The chain combines TRBV5-6 with TRBJ2-7; D not resolved. The germline V gene has CDR1 SGHDT and CDR2 YYEEEE. This CDR3 contains 11 residues. Trimming took 6 bases from V and 3 from J, leaving 7 bases between them. CDR3 residues: CASTKNYEQYF. Written as DNA, the CDR3 is TGTGCCAGCACCAAGAACTACGAGCAGTACTTC. The entire variable domain, with the rest obtained from reference TRBV5-6 and TRBJ2-7, is as follows: DAGVTQSPTHLIKTRGQQVTLRCSPKSGHDTVSWYQQALGQGPQFIFQYYEEEERQRGNFPDRFSGHQFPNYSSELNVNALLLGDSALYLCASTKNYEQYFGPGTRLTVT.

This chain connects TRBV10-3 to TRBJ2-7; no clear D. The CDR3 consists of 14 residues. V lost 6 bases and J 3 bases, leaving 15 bases between the germline ends. Per germline, CDR1 ENHRY and CDR2 SYGVKD. The chain's CDR3 is CAIRHSPGGYEQYF. The DNA of the CDR3 is TGTGCCATCAGGCACTCCCCCGGCGGCTACGAGCAGTACTTC.

V and J are TRBV29-1 and TRBJ2-7; 9 nucleotides match TRBD1. The germline V gene has CDR1 SQVTM and CDR2 ANQGSEA. There are 14 residues in the CDR3. V was clipped by 5 bases and J by 2 bases; unmatched bases: 7. The CDR3 nucleotides are TGCAGCGTTTCGAGCGGACAGGGGACCTACGAGCAGTACTTC. The encoded protein is CSVSSGQGTYEQYF.

This clone was found a few times. The chain combines TRBV5-6 with TRBJ2-7; 7 bases are a match to TRBD2. Trimming removed 5 bases from V and 3 bases from J; junction bases left unmatched: 8. CDR1 and CDR2 from the germline V gene are SGHDT and YYEEEE. There are 14 residues in the CDR3. The CDR3 DNA is TGTGCCAGCAGTCAAAGCGGGATCTACTACGAGCAGTACTTC. Encoded protein: CASSQSGIYYEQYF.

The rearrangement joins TRBV21-1 to TRBJ2-5; TRBD2, as called in the table, went unchecked against the DNA. TRBV21-1 is shown as a pseudogene. The CDR3 spans 16 residues. CDR3 amino acids: CASSKGPGASGETQYF. Written as DNA, the CDR3 is TGTGCCAGCAGCAAAGGGCCGGGAGCAAGTGGAGAGACCCAGTACTTC.

This clone showed up just once. J is TRBJ1-2 and V is TRBV19, with 12 bases fitting TRBD1. This CDR3 comprises 16 residues. Germline-derived CDR1 and CDR2 are LNHDA and SQIVND (reference sequence). V shed 5 bases and J 3 bases; nucleotides not matched to a gene: 7. The CDR3, as DNA: TGTGCCAGTAGTCAAGGGGGGACAGGGGGCCACTATGGCTACACCTTC. The encoded protein is CASSQGGTGGHYGYTF.

The chain has TRBV18 and TRBJ1-1; TRBD1 is a possible D gene (5 bases). The CDR3 sequence is 16 residues long. The germline gives CDR1 KGHSH, CDR2 LQKENI. V lost 2 bases and J 4 bases, leaving 17 bases between the germline ends. In DNA, the CDR3 is TGTGCCAGCTCACCATTAAAGTGGGGGGAGAGCACTGAAGCTTTCTTT. It yields the protein CASSPLKWGESTEAFF.

This chain uses TRBV5-1 with TRBJ2-5; either TRBD1 or TRBD2 may fit D (6 bases each). V lost 0 bases to trimming and J lost 1 base, with 13 bases between them. The CDR3 spans 16 residues. Germline assignment: CDR1 SGHRS and CDR2 YFSETQ. DNA of the CDR3: TGCGCCAGCAGCTTGGGCCCCGGGGGCCCCCAAGAGACCCAGTACTTC. Translating gives CASSLGPGGPQETQYF.

The chain joins TRBV24-1 to TRBJ1-2; D remains ambiguous. With 3 bases removed from V and 0 bases from J, the gap between germline ends came to 4 bases. Germline V gene lookup returns CDR1 KGHDR and CDR2 SFDVKD. There are 13 residues in the CDR3. Here the CDR3 DNA reads TGTGCCACCAGTGATCGGGCTAACTATGGCTACACCTTC. Translation gives CATSDRANYGYTF.

V is TRBV5-1 and J is TRBJ2-5; D might be TRBD2 (5 bases). The V end was cut by 4 bases, the J end by 2 bases, with 9 bases between. The germline V gene has CDR1 SGHRS and CDR2 YFSETQ. The CDR3 is made up of 13 amino acids. CDR3 DNA sequence: TGCGCCAGCAGCGCGGGTAGACAAGAGACCCAGTACTTC. It encodes CASSAGRQETQYF.

This clone was seen a handful of times. This chain joins TRBV5-8 and TRBJ2-5; 8 bases line up with TRBD1. The germline V gene encodes CDR1 SGHTS and CDR2 YDEGEE. The V gene end was trimmed by 7 bases and the J gene end by 5 bases; junction bases not matched to a gene: 10. The CDR3 totals 14 residues. The CDR3 protein is CASGPGGGLETQYF. The DNA for the CDR3 is TGTGCCAGCGGACCAGGGGGCGGACTGGAGACCCAGTACTTC.

The rearrangement uses TRBV18 and TRBJ2-7; 10 bases line up with TRBD2. The CDR3 length is 15 residues. The V segment lost 3 bases and the J segment 5 bases; nucleotides outside the gene matches: 7. The germline V gene encodes CDR1 KGHSH and CDR2 LQKENI. CDR3 nucleotide sequence: TGTGCCAGCTCACCGCGGGCTAGCGGGAGCGACGAGCAGTACTTC. This translates into CASSPRASGSDEQYF.

The chain links TRBV29-1 to TRBJ2-5; 13 nucleotides align to TRBD2. The CDR3 is 16 amino acids. Germline V gene data show CDR1 as SQVTM and CDR2 as ANQGSEA. V shed 6 bases and J 1 base; nucleotides not matched to a gene: 8. As DNA, the CDR3 is TGCAGCGTCGACAGACTAGCGGGAGGACCCCAAGAGACCCAGTACTTC. Translated: CSVDRLAGGPQETQYF.

This chain connects TRBV10-2 to TRBJ1-2; 10 bases match TRBD1. Germline values: CDR1 WSHSY, CDR2 SAAADI. CDR3 length: 15 residues. Trimming removed 7 bases from V and 4 bases from J; junction bases left unmatched: 9. DNA of the CDR3: TGCGCCAGCACTGACCCGGGACAGGGGATCTATGGCTACACCTTC. This sequence encodes CASTDPGQGIYGYTF.

The sample holds one count of this clone. This chain joins TRBV12-3 or TRBV12-4 and TRBJ1-2; D is perhaps TRBD1 (6 bases). Trimming cost V 6 bases and J 5 bases, with 13 bases left between them. The CDR3 covers 13 residues. The CDR3 sequence is CASSQTGSYGYTF. CDR3 bases: TGTGCCAGCAGCCAGACAGGTTCTTATGGCTACACCTTC.

The chain links TRBV2 to TRBJ1-1; no reliable D call. This CDR3 contains 13 residues. The germline V and J ends were trimmed by 6 bases and 4 bases, with 12 bases remaining between them. The germline gives CDR1 SNHLY, CDR2 FYNNEI. CDR3 sequence (DNA): TGTGCCAGCAGGGGAGATTCGGCCACTGAAGCTTTCTTT. Translation gives CASRGDSATEAFF.

The chain couples TRBV20-1 to TRBJ1-1, with D possibly matching TRBD1 (5 bases). This CDR3 is built from 11 residues. Germline CDR1 and CDR2: DFQATT and SNEGSKA (reference sequence). Trimming took 3 bases from V and 8 from J, leaving 10 bases between them. The CDR3: CSARWGGEAFF. The DNA for the CDR3 is TGCAGTGCTAGGTGGGGGGGAGAAGCTTTCTTT.

The chain links TRBV5-6 to TRBJ1-2; the D gene is possibly TRBD1 (6 bases). Germline CDR1 and CDR2: SGHDT and YYEEEE. The V and J ends lost 4 bases and 6 bases respectively, with 13 bases between them. This CDR3 is built from 13 residues. The CDR3 coding sequence is TGTGCCAGCAGCCTTGGGGCAGGGGATGGCTACACCTTC. Its protein is CASSLGAGDGYTF.

This clone has only a few counts. This chain uses TRBV30 with TRBJ2-4; D may be TRBD2 (6 bases). Germline V CDR1 and CDR2: GTSNPN, SVGIG (reference sequence). CDR3 length: 11 residues. V lost 0 bases and J 9 bases, leaving 6 bases between the germline ends. The CDR3 protein is CAWSVGSIQYF. CDR3 sequence (DNA): TGTGCCTGGAGTGTCGGGAGCATTCAGTACTTC. The complete variable domain, with remaining parts taken from reference TRBV30 and TRBJ2-4, reads SQTIHQWPATLVQPVGSPLSLECTVEGTSNPNLYWYRQAAGRGLQLLFYSVGIGQISSEVPQNLSASRPQDRQFILSSKKLLLSDSGFYLCAWSVGSIQYFGAGTRLSVL.

The chain links TRBV9 to TRBJ2-7, with no clear D. V lost 0 bases to trimming and J lost 2 bases, with 9 bases between them. Germline CDR1 and CDR2: SGDLS and YYNGEE. This CDR3 comprises 14 residues. The CDR3 bases are TGTGCCAGCAGCGTAGCCGCAGGACCCTACGAGCAGTACTTC. This encodes CASSVAAGPYEQYF.